This T cell receptor (beta chain) was retrieved from a study of blood T cells in healthy people across ages. Whole-study results and caveats: Versus aged donors, long-lived donors had higher diversity and more naive CD4+ cells.

Each donor gave approximately 9.7 milliliters of peripheral blood. A second PCR of 7 to 11 cycles used a sample-barcoded 5' primer and a J-beta primer mix. The template-switch adaptor was a 5' adaptor with 12 random nucleotides. It tagged each cDNA molecule. TCRdb used MiXCR to reprocess the 5' RACE reads, holding one entry per CDR3 protein. The top ten clones hold approximately 28% of a sample with about 290,000 distinct CDR3 sequences, 25% to 30% of them seen once. This clonotype came up many times. Its antigen remains unknown. This receptor was taken from a woman in her seventies in good health. The sample was blood.

The CDR3 loop reads CASSLLGNPGANVLTF. The DNA of the CDR3 is TGTGCCAGCAGCCTGCTGGGGAACCCCGGGGCCAACGTCCTGACTTTC. V gene TRBV14 combines with J gene TRBJ2-6; D gene unclear. The CDR3 spans 16 residues. V lost 4 bases and J 4 bases, leaving 14 bases between the germline ends. Germline-derived CDR1 and CDR2 are SGHDN and FVKESK.